The TCR beta chain described here comes from a study of blood T cell repertoires in COVID-19. As for the study in general: Acute-phase and convalescent COVID-19 samples originated in the United States, Italy and Spain. PBMCs, B-cell-depleted T cells, or T cells provided the cDNA or gDNA that made up the material.

The CDR3 is made up of 16 amino acids. Germline V CDR1 and CDR2: SGHNT, YYREEE (reference sequence). With V trimmed by 0 bases and J by 1 base, 6 bases remained unmatched. In the source study's methods: Nucleated cell number was recorded as an estimate derived from reference gene primer amplification. Some clones are missing from TCRdb's copy, which holds only in-frame ones; the method was immunoSEQ multiplex PCR. V and J calls and clone size are given by that table; D and trimming were obtained from the DNA. The sample yields more than 150,000 clones, about 82% seen once. The sequenced material came from peripheral blood. The chain joins TRBV5-4 to TRBJ1-1; TRBD1 matches at 7 bases. The sequence was obtained from a man aged 50 to 60 with active or convalescent COVID-19. CDR3 loop: CASSLEGGQRNTEAFF. CDR3 nucleotides: TGTGCCAGCAGCTTGGAGGGGGGACAGAGGAACACTGAAGCTTTCTTT.